The 25 T cell receptor beta chains below come from one sample, sequenced in a study of response to subunit inactivated influenza vaccine. MiXCR, run by TCRdb on the RT-PCR reads, gives a single entry per CDR3 protein. This table holds about 700,000 distinct CDR3 sequences, roughly 13% found once. The sample was PBMCs from blood, taken 14 days before vaccination. These receptors were obtained from a man in his fifties who received an inactivated influenza vaccine.

The V gene is TRBV11-2, the J gene TRBJ2-7, with D possibly TRBD2 on 6 matching bases. This CDR3 has 15 residues. Germline CDR1 SGHAT, CDR2 FQNNGV. V lost 4 bases to trimming and J lost 1 base, with 14 bases between them. CDR3 sequence reads: CASSSRLDWSYEQYF. CDR3 bases: TGTGCCAGCAGCTCGAGACTAGATTGGTCCTACGAGCAGTACTTC.

The V and J genes are TRBV29-1 and TRBJ2-3, with TRBD2 identical over 13 bases. CDR3 length: 18 amino acids. The V segment lost 6 bases and the J segment 0 bases; nucleotides outside the gene matches: 12. Germline V gene lookup returns CDR1 SQVTM and CDR2 ANQGSEA. The CDR3 DNA sequence: TGCAGCGTCATTGGACTAGCGGGGGATCCATCTAGCACAGATACGCAGTATTTT. Translated, it gives CSVIGLAGDPSSTDTQYF.

The chain recombines TRBV12-3 or TRBV12-4 with TRBJ2-7, with D possibly matching TRBD2 (5 bases). The V end lost 1 base, the J end lost 3 bases, and 13 bases lay between the germline ends. The CDR3 spans 15 residues. The CDR3 is CASSLGQREYYEQYF. The CDR3 DNA is TGTGCCAGCAGTTTAGGGCAGAGGGAATACTACGAGCAGTACTTC.

This clonotype was counted only a few times. The rearrangement joins TRBV7-8 to TRBJ2-1; the match to TRBD1 covers 8 bases. Germline V lookup: CDR1 SGHVS, CDR2 FQNEAQ. V lost 5 bases to trimming and J lost 10 bases; unmatched junction nucleotides: 10. This CDR3 is 14 amino acids long. The CDR3 sequence: CASSMQGAGLEQFF. The CDR3 nucleotides are TGTGCCAGCAGCATGCAGGGGGCAGGGTTGGAGCAGTTCTTC.

This rearrangement joins TRBV27 to TRBJ2-2, with TRBD2 matching over 11 bases. The germline CDR1 and CDR2 sequences are MNHEY and SMNVEV (reference sequence). CDR3 length: 16 amino acids. V gave up 6 bases and J gave up 3 bases; unmatched junction bases: 6. This CDR3 is CASRLLAGGYTGELFF. The CDR3 coding sequence is TGTGCCAGCAGGCTTTTAGCGGGGGGGTACACCGGGGAGCTGTTTTTT.

This clonotype occurred many times. The genes are TRBV12-3 or TRBV12-4 and TRBJ1-2, with D unresolved. Trimming took 4 bases from V and 5 from J, leaving 14 bases between them. The CDR3 covers 14 residues. This CDR3 reads CASSSRNGVYGYTF. As DNA, the CDR3 is TGTGCCAGCAGTTCCCGGAACGGGGTTTATGGCTACACCTTC.

V usage is TRBV5-1 and J usage is TRBJ1-5, with TRBD1 matching 8 bases. CDR3 length: 16 residues. Germline loops: CDR1 SGHRS, CDR2 YFSETQ. V lost 4 bases, J lost 0 bases, and 6 bases stayed unmatched. The CDR3 DNA follows: TGCGCCAGCAGCCCCGGGACAGGCGATAGCAATCAGCCCCAGCATTTT. It yields the protein CASSPGTGDSNQPQHF.

The sample holds a few counts of this clonotype. This chain joins TRBV7-9 and TRBJ2-5, with TRBD2 matching over 7 bases. Germline V gene data show CDR1 as SEHNR and CDR2 as FQNEAQ (reference sequence). V was clipped by 6 bases and J by 2 bases; unmatched bases: 9. This CDR3 is 15 amino acids long. Here the CDR3 DNA reads TGTGCCAGCAGTGTAGCTAGCGGACCACAAGAGACCCAGTACTTC. Protein sequence: CASSVASGPQETQYF.

This clonotype occurred a few times. The chain couples TRBV28 to TRBJ2-1; D ambiguous. The CDR3 length is 14 residues. The germline CDR1 and CDR2 sequences are MDHEN and SYDVKM. Trimming removed 3 bases from V and 3 bases from J, with 9 bases in between. In DNA, the CDR3 is TGTGCCAGCAGTTTCGGCCTAGACTACAATGAGCAGTTCTTC. Amino acids: CASSFGLDYNEQFF. Full variable domain (rest looked up from reference TRBV28 and TRBJ2-1): DVKVTQSSRYLVKRTGEKVFLECVQDMDHENMFWYRQDPGLGLRLIYFSYDVKMKEKGDIPEGYSVSREKKERFSLILESASTNQTSMYLCASSFGLDYNEQFFGPGTRLTVL.

The genes are TRBV15 and TRBJ2-1; D possibly corresponds to TRBD2 (7 bases). Trimming pared 4 bases from V and 8 bases from J, leaving 18 bases between. Germline loops: CDR1 LNHNV, CDR2 YYDKDF (reference sequence). This CDR3 region has 15 residues. The CDR3 region is CATSIGLGGHYEQFF. The CDR3 nucleotides read TGTGCCACCAGCATAGGACTAGGGGGGCATTATGAGCAGTTCTTC. Full variable domain (rest looked up from reference TRBV15 and TRBJ2-1): DAMVIQNPRYQVTQFGKPVTLSCSQTLNHNVMYWYQQKSSQAPKLLFHYYDKDFNNEADTPDNFQSRRPNTSFCFLDIRSPGLGDTAMYLCATSIGLGGHYEQFFGPGTRLTVL.

The gene calls are TRBV10-3 and TRBJ2-1; TRBD2 agrees at 7 bases. Germline trimming cut 2 bases from V and 0 bases from J; bases unmatched to any gene: 7. This CDR3 has 17 residues. The germline gives CDR1 ENHRY, CDR2 SYGVKD. CDR3 protein: CAISETRAGLSYNEQFF. As DNA, the CDR3 is TGTGCCATCAGTGAGACTCGAGCGGGGCTCTCCTACAATGAGCAGTTCTTC.

This clonotype came up many times. The rearrangement joins TRBV5-1 to TRBJ2-7, with D unclear. The CDR3 loop spans 16 amino acids. V was clipped by 4 bases and J by 1 base, with 18 bases between them. The germline gives CDR1 SGHRS, CDR2 YFSETQ. In nucleotides, the CDR3 is TGCGCCAGCAGCCCCCTGAAGGCAGCAAGGTCCTACGAGCAGTACTTC. Translating it yields CASSPLKAARSYEQYF.

This clonotype was observed a single time. This rearrangement joins TRBV3-1 to TRBJ2-2; no firm D call. This CDR3 region has 12 residues. Germline-derived CDR1 and CDR2 are LGHDT and YNNKEL (reference sequence). The germline V and J ends were trimmed by 4 bases and 11 bases, with 11 bases remaining between them. CDR3 DNA: TGTGCCAGCAGCCTATTTGTGGGCGAGCTGTTTTTT. This codes for CASSLFVGELFF.

This chain uses TRBV12-3 or TRBV12-4 with TRBJ2-7; D gene unclear. The CDR3 loop spans 14 amino acids. Trimming took 6 bases from V and 2 from J, leaving 14 bases between them. The CDR3 DNA sequence: TGTGCCAGCAGACCTACCACGCGGCCCTACGAGCAGTACTTC. Amino acids: CASRPTTRPYEQYF.

The CDR3 region has the DNA TGTGCCAGCAGTTACTCGGGGTTGTGGGGCTCCTACGAGCAGTACTTC. This gives the protein CASSYSGLWGSYEQYF. The genes are TRBV6-5 and TRBJ2-7, with D unclear. CDR3 size: 16 residues. Germline V gene sequence: CDR1 MNHEY, CDR2 SVGAGI. V was pared by 0 bases and J by 0 bases, with 12 bases between.

This clonotype showed up just a few times. CDR3 in amino acids: CASSNAGVVGYTF. The DNA of the CDR3 is TGTGCCAGCAGCAACGCAGGGGTAGTTGGCTACACCTTC. J is TRBJ1-2 and V is TRBV28, with D tentatively TRBD1 (6 bases). In germline, CDR1 is MDHEN, CDR2 SYDVKM. The CDR3 length is 13 residues. The V end lost 6 bases, the J end lost 7 bases, and 15 bases lay between the germline ends.

This clonotype has ten or more counts. The genes are TRBV6-2 or TRBV6-3 and TRBJ1-1; no firm D call. V was shortened by 0 bases and J by 4 bases, with 9 bases between the two germline ends. CDR1 and CDR2 (germline): MNHEY, SVGEGT. The CDR3 covers 14 residues. The CDR3 is CASSYSLLATEAFF. CDR3 nucleotide sequence: TGTGCCAGCAGTTACTCGCTTTTGGCCACTGAAGCTTTCTTT.

This clonotype was found a few times. The V and J genes are TRBV7-2 and TRBJ2-3; tentative D call: TRBD1 (5 bases). With 1 base removed from V and 1 base from J, the gap between germline ends came to 12 bases. CDR3 length: 16 residues. Germline V gene sequence: CDR1 SGHTA, CDR2 FQGNSA. This CDR3 reads CASSLGLGARTDTQYF. The CDR3 nucleotides are TGTGCCAGCAGCTTAGGACTTGGGGCTCGCACAGATACGCAGTATTTT.

The chain is built from TRBV7-2 and TRBJ2-7; 8 positions match TRBD1. Looked up from germline, CDR1 is SGHTA and CDR2 is FQGNSA. The V segment lost 2 bases and the J segment 2 bases; nucleotides outside the gene matches: 11. CDR3 length: 17 amino acids. CDR3 protein: CASSLLSLGDRTYEQYF. Here the CDR3 DNA reads TGTGCCAGCAGCTTACTCTCCCTTGGGGACAGGACCTACGAGCAGTACTTC.

This clonotype was counted only a few times. DNA for the CDR3: TGTGCCAGCAGCTTATCGATAACGGGAGGGCAAGAGACCCAGTACTTC. It is translated as CASSLSITGGQETQYF. The V gene is TRBV7-2, the J gene TRBJ2-5; 8 nucleotides line up with TRBD2. This CDR3 region has 16 residues. Trimming at V came to 2 bases and at J to 2 bases, leaving 7 bases not matched to a gene. CDR1 is SGHTA, CDR2 FQGNSA, per germline. The full variable domain, completed using reference TRBV7-2 and TRBJ2-5, is GAGVSQSPSNKVTEKGKDVELRCDPISGHTALYWYRQSLGQGLEFLIYFQGNSAPDKSGLPSDRFSAERTGGSVSTLTIQRTQQEDSAVYLCASSLSITGGQETQYFGPGTRLLVL.

A few counts support this clonotype. The V gene is TRBV29-1, the J gene TRBJ2-7; possibly TRBD1 for D (5 bases). Germline V CDR1 and CDR2: SQVTM, ANQGSEA. There are 14 residues in the CDR3. Between the trimmed V and J ends, which lost 4 bases and 1 base, there was a span of 14 bases. The CDR3 sequence is CSVAPGTGSYEQYF. The CDR3 coding sequence is TGCAGCGTTGCTCCCGGAACAGGATCCTACGAGCAGTACTTC.

This clonotype was seen more than once but under ten times. The genes are TRBV5-1 and TRBJ1-1; 11 bases fit TRBD1. Germline assignment: CDR1 SGHRS and CDR2 YFSETQ. This CDR3 has 14 residues. V was pared by 3 bases and J by 7 bases, with 5 bases of the junction left unmatched. This chain's CDR3 is CASSSGTGGFEAFF. In DNA, the CDR3 is TGCGCCAGCAGCTCCGGGACAGGGGGATTTGAAGCTTTCTTT.

The J gene is TRBJ2-3, the V gene TRBV7-9, with D hard to call. CDR3 length: 12 residues. Germline CDR1 is SEHNR and CDR2 is FQNEAQ (reference sequence). Between the trimmed V and J ends, which lost 5 bases and 7 bases, there was a span of 10 bases. CDR3 region: CASSAGEYTQYF. DNA for the CDR3: TGTGCCAGCAGCGCTGGGGAATATACGCAGTATTTT.

V is TRBV7-2 and J is TRBJ2-5, with 7 nucleotides matching TRBD2. V trimming: 3 bases; J trimming: 5 bases; junction bases outside the gene matches: 9. The CDR3 loop spans 15 amino acids. Germline CDR1 is SGHTA and CDR2 is FQGNSA. This chain's CDR3 is CASSLGGAPWETQYF. CDR3 in DNA: TGTGCCAGCAGCTTGGGAGGGGCTCCCTGGGAGACCCAGTACTTC.

The chain has TRBV6-2 or TRBV6-3 and TRBJ2-1, with D possibly being TRBD2 (5 bases). V was clipped by 2 bases and J by 0 bases, with 14 bases between them. Germline V gene lookup returns CDR1 MNHEY and CDR2 SVGEGT. The CDR3 is made up of 17 amino acids. CDR3 residues: CASSYPSGSGSYNEQFF. The CDR3 DNA sequence: TGTGCCAGCAGTTACCCCTCGGGCAGCGGCTCCTACAATGAGCAGTTCTTC.